These 22 T cell receptor beta chains were all obtained from the same sample, sequenced in a study of post-analysis software for immune sequencing data. Study observations and caveats: Roughly 5 TRBV segments, TRBV5-6, TRBV5-1 and TRBV20-1 among them, were found more frequent in patients than controls.

Presence of unique molecular identifiers characterized the TCR beta cDNA libraries. TCRdb processed the PCR reads anew with MiXCR; each CDR3 protein has one entry. The sample holds 380,000 or so distinct CDR3 sequences, around 33% seen once. These TCRs are of unknown antigen specificity. The sequenced sample consisted of blood. Source of these receptors: a girl aged 5 to 17 with multiple sclerosis.

The rearrangement joins TRBV12-3 or TRBV12-4 to TRBJ1-4, with TRBD1 matching 9 bases. V was clipped by 4 bases and J by 7 bases; unmatched bases: 7. CDR3 size: 15 residues. The DNA for the CDR3 is TGTGCCAGCAGTTCGGGACAGGGAGGGAGTGAAAAACTGTTTTTT. Translated: CASSSGQGGSEKLFF.

This clonotype was found once. This chain connects TRBV10-3 to TRBJ2-1; 8 bases align to TRBD1. With 2 bases clipped from V and 12 bases from J, the junction kept 6 bases outside the gene matches. The CDR3 loop spans 13 amino acids. The germline V gene has CDR1 ENHRY and CDR2 SYGVKD. CDR3 sequence: CAISEGQGGRQFF. DNA of the CDR3: TGTGCCATCAGTGAGGGACAGGGTGGACGGCAGTTCTTC.

The chain uses TRBV20-1 and TRBJ1-1, with D perhaps TRBD1 (6 bases). V was shortened by 3 bases and J by 5 bases, with 13 bases between the two germline ends. CDR1 is DFQATT and CDR2 is SNEGSKA in the germline V gene (reference sequence). CDR3 length: 13 residues. As DNA, the CDR3 is TGCAGTGCTAGGCAGGGGATGGTGACTGAAGCTTTCTTT. This gives the protein CSARQGMVTEAFF.

V gene TRBV29-1 combines with J gene TRBJ2-2; no reliable D call. V dropped 4 bases and J dropped 6 bases, with 9 bases sitting between them. There are 12 residues in the CDR3. Germline CDR1 SQVTM, CDR2 ANQGSEA. CDR3 in amino acids: CSVGPGAGELFF. The CDR3 nucleotides read TGCAGCGTTGGGCCTGGGGCCGGGGAGCTGTTTTTT.

This clonotype has at least ten counts. V and J are TRBV12-3 or TRBV12-4 and TRBJ2-3; D possibly corresponds to TRBD2 (6 bases). The germline V and J ends were trimmed by 6 bases and 2 bases, with 18 bases remaining between them. This CDR3 has 16 residues. The CDR3 nucleotides are TGTGCCAGCAGGGTTGGCGGGACGGCCTACACAGATACGCAGTATTTT. The encoded protein is CASRVGGTAYTDTQYF.

In this sample, this clonotype turned up a few times. The V call is TRBV18, the J call TRBJ1-2; possible D gene TRBD1, 6 bases. Deletions cut 0 bases from V and 4 bases from J, with 15 bases between. Germline V gives CDR1 KGHSH, CDR2 LQKENI. CDR3 size: 16 residues. The CDR3 nucleotides are TGTGCCAGCTCACCACCACAGGGCCCTTCCTTCTATGGCTACACCTTC. It translates to CASSPPQGPSFYGYTF.

This clonotype came up once. This chain links TRBV12-5 with TRBJ2-3, with D tentatively TRBD1 (6 bases). Germline loops: CDR1 LGHNT, CDR2 FRNRAP. The ends were cut back, 0 bases at V and 0 bases at J, with 19 bases in the middle. This CDR3 is 19 amino acids long. CDR3 sequence (DNA): TGTGCTAGTGGTTTGGTGGTGCCCCTACAGGGTGCTAGCACAGATACGCAGTATTTT. Translation gives CASGLVVPLQGASTDTQYF.

The chain combines TRBV28 with TRBJ2-3, with 12 bases lining up with TRBD2. V dropped 6 bases and J dropped 0; count of bases not matched to a gene: 10. CDR3 length: 18 residues. Germline V CDR1 and CDR2: MDHEN, SYDVKM. The CDR3 nucleotides read TGTGCCAGCAGCCCGGGACTAGCGGGCCCGGCTAGCACAGATACGCAGTATTTT. Amino acid sequence: CASSPGLAGPASTDTQYF. Based on the CDR3 plus reference TRBV28 and TRBJ2-3, the full variable domain is DVKVTQSSRYLVKRTGEKVFLECVQDMDHENMFWYRQDPGLGLRLIYFSYDVKMKEKGDIPEGYSVSREKKERFSLILESASTNQTSMYLCASSPGLAGPASTDTQYFGPGTRLTVL.

This clonotype was found a few times. This rearrangement joins TRBV6-1 to TRBJ1-3; TRBD1 matches 10 bases. V lost 7 bases and J lost 2; bases outside the gene matches: 2. Germline V gene sequence: CDR1 MNHNS, CDR2 SASEGT. This CDR3 is 14 amino acids long. CDR3 nucleotides: TGTGCCAGCATCGGACAGGGGGCTGGAAACACCATATATTTT. It specifies CASIGQGAGNTIYF.

This sequence joins TRBV5-1 and TRBJ1-2; D ambiguous. There are 12 residues in the CDR3. V lost 2 bases to trimming and J lost 8 bases, with 10 bases between them. Germline V lookup: CDR1 SGHRS, CDR2 YFSETQ. CDR3 region: CASSFGGRGYTF. In DNA form, the CDR3 reads TGCGCCAGCAGCTTCGGCGGGCGAGGCTACACCTTC. Filled out from reference TRBV5-1 and TRBJ1-2, the complete variable domain reads KAGVTQTPRYLIKTRGQQVTLSCSPISGHRSVSWYQQTPGQGLQFLFEYFSETQRNKGNFPGRFSGRQFSNSRSEMNVSTLELGDSALYLCASSFGGRGYTFGSGTRLTVV.

The chain couples TRBV18 to TRBJ1-2; D is unclear. Trimming took off 0 bases at V and 6 bases at J, with 8 bases between the two ends. The CDR3 spans 13 residues. From germline, CDR1 is KGHSH and CDR2 LQKENI. The DNA for the CDR3 is TGTGCCAGCTCACCACCGAGAGTACATGGCTACACCTTC. The encoded protein is CASSPPRVHGYTF. The complete variable domain, with remaining parts taken from reference TRBV18 and TRBJ1-2, reads NAGVMQNPRHLVRRRGQEARLRCSPMKGHSHVYWYRQLPEEGLKFMVYLQKENIIDESGMPKERFSAEFPKEGPSILRIQQVVRGDSAAYFCASSPPRVHGYTFGSGTRLTVV.

This clonotype was detected a few times. V is TRBV6-5 and J is TRBJ2-3; D gene unclear. The CDR3 has 13 residues. Trimming shortened V by 7 bases and J by 2 bases, and 10 bases separated the two germline ends. Germline V lookup: CDR1 MNHEY, CDR2 SVGAGI. The CDR3 DNA sequence: TGTGCCAGCACCCCTGGGGACACAGATACGCAGTATTTT. Its protein product is CASTPGDTDTQYF.

This clonotype was found once. V and J are TRBV20-1 and TRBJ2-1; D ambiguous. CDR1 is DFQATT and CDR2 is SNEGSKA in the germline V gene (reference sequence). The CDR3 length is 12 residues. V was cut by 2 bases and J by 8 bases, with 10 bases left in between. The chain's CDR3 is CSARKVADEQFF. In DNA form, the CDR3 reads TGCAGTGCTAGAAAGGTGGCGGATGAGCAGTTCTTC.

The sample holds one count of this clonotype. CDR3 amino acids: CSASRTGVDTEAFF. The CDR3 nucleotides are TGCAGTGCTTCACGGACAGGTGTGGACACTGAAGCTTTCTTT. This chain connects TRBV20-1 to TRBJ1-1, with 7 bases identical to TRBD1. The CDR3 extends over 14 amino acids. V lost 5 bases, J lost 3 bases, and 9 bases stayed unmatched. CDR1 DFQATT and CDR2 SNEGSKA come from the germline V gene (reference sequence).

V is TRBV12-3 or TRBV12-4 and J is TRBJ1-1; D call uncertain. This CDR3 spans 12 amino acids. The V gene lost 4 bases and the J gene lost 4 bases, with 7 bases spanning the gap. The CDR3, as DNA: TGTGCCAGCAGTTACCAGACCACTGAAGCTTTCTTT. Its translation is CASSYQTTEAFF.

The rearrangement links TRBV9 to TRBJ2-1; no clear D gene. V was clipped by 1 base and J by 9 bases, with 14 bases between them. The CDR3 consists of 14 residues. Germline V gene data show CDR1 as SGDLS and CDR2 as YYNGEE. This CDR3 reads CASSVFGSPSEQFF. For the CDR3, the DNA is TGTGCCAGCAGCGTATTTGGGTCACCCAGTGAGCAGTTCTTC.

The V call is TRBV12-5, the J call TRBJ1-5, with D maybe TRBD1 (6 bases). The V gene's germline CDR1 is LGHNT and CDR2 FRNRAP. The V end was cut by 1 base, the J end by 0 bases, with 7 bases between. The CDR3 is made up of 15 amino acids. CDR3 bases: TGTGCTAGTGGTTTGGGGGGGCATAGCAATCAGCCCCAGCATTTT. It specifies CASGLGGHSNQPQHF.

This rearrangement joins TRBV7-9 to TRBJ1-4, with D tentatively TRBD1 (6 bases). Trimming shortened V by 3 bases and J by 8 bases, and 13 bases separated the two germline ends. Germline lookup yields CDR1 SEHNR and CDR2 FQNEAQ (reference sequence). The CDR3 runs 14 residues. The CDR3 region is CASSLGAGNEKLFF. The CDR3 coding sequence is TGTGCCAGCAGCTTGGGGGCCGGTAACGAAAAACTGTTTTTT.

The table lists this clonotype with a few counts. The chain employs TRBV7-6 and TRBJ1-4; 7 nucleotides match TRBD1. CDR1 and CDR2 (germline): SGHVS, FNYEAQ. The CDR3 covers 15 residues. V was pared by 2 bases and J by 8 bases, with 8 bases of the junction left unmatched. CDR3 residues: CASSLRNRGGEKLFF. The CDR3, as DNA: TGTGCCAGCAGCTTACGGAACAGGGGCGGCGAAAAACTGTTTTTT.

This clonotype has a handful of counts. This sequence joins TRBV6-6 and TRBJ2-5; D gene unclear. V lost 0 bases to trimming and J lost 2 bases, with 13 bases between them. The CDR3 runs to 16 residues. Germline V lookup: CDR1 MNHNY, CDR2 SVGAGI (reference sequence). The CDR3 DNA follows: TGTGCCAGCAGTTACTCCCTAACTCCCTGGCAAGAGACCCAGTACTTC. Its protein is CASSYSLTPWQETQYF.

The chain employs TRBV9 and TRBJ2-1, with 7 bases aligning to TRBD1. Trimming took 3 bases from V and 2 from J; bases not matched to a gene: 2. The CDR3 has 14 amino acids. Germline CDR1 is SGDLS and CDR2 is YYNGEE. In nucleotides, the CDR3 is TGTGCCAGCAGCGCAGGGACAGCCTACAATGAGCAGTTCTTC. Translation gives CASSAGTAYNEQFF.

This clonotype was seen a handful of times. The rearrangement joins TRBV20-1 to TRBJ2-2; no clear D. The CDR3 is 14 residues long. The V end was cut by 4 bases, the J end by 5 bases, with 14 bases between. Germline CDR1 is DFQATT and CDR2 is SNEGSKA (reference sequence). This chain's CDR3 is CSAKYPPGTGELFF. CDR3 bases: TGCAGTGCTAAGTACCCCCCCGGGACCGGGGAGCTGTTTTTT.